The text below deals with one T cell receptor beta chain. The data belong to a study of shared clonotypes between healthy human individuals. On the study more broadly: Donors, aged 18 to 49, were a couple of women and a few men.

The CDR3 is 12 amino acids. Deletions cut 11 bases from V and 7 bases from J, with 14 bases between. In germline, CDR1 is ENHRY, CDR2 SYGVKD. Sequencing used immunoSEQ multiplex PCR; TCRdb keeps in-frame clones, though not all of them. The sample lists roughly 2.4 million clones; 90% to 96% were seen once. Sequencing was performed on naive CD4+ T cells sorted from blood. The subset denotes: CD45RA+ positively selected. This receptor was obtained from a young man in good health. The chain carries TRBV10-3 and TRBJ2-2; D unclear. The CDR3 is CASRWVNGELFF. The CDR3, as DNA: TGTGCCTCCCGGTGGGTCAACGGGGAGCTGTTTTTT.